These T cell receptor beta chains were read from a single sample in a study of blood T cell repertoires in COVID-19. TCRdb's table, derived via immunoSEQ multiplex PCR, lists solely in-frame clones and lacks some. The table lists hundreds of thousands of clones, 86% of them singletons. Sequences were obtained from peripheral blood. These receptors all stem from a young woman with active or convalescent COVID-19. Both conserved end residues are part of each CDR3. Each record gives: D gene, clone size, V gene, J gene, CDR3 protein, CDR3 DNA. The D gene is left open where the match is weak. The size field is filled for only some rows; it gives once, few, many or a size class.

D: -; size: -; V: TRBV9; J: TRBJ1-3; CDR3: CASSVGQGPGNTIYF; DNA: TGTGCCAGCAGCGTAGGGCAGGGGCCTGGAAACACCATATATTTT
D: TRBD1; size: -; V: TRBV7-6; J: TRBJ2-2; CDR3: CASSITQTGVENTGELFF; DNA: TGTGCCAGCAGCATAACCCAAACAGGGGTTGAGAACACCGGGGAGCTGTTTTTT
D: -; size: -; V: TRBV12-3/TRBV12-4; J: TRBJ1-1; CDR3: CASSFSTETEAFF; DNA: TGTGCCAGCAGTTTTTCGACAGAGACTGAAGCTTTCTTT
D: TRBD1; size: once; V: TRBV3-1/TRBV3-2; J: TRBJ1-2; CDR3: CASSRTRDRVNYGYTF; DNA: TGTGCCAGCAGCAGAACCCGGGACAGAGTTAACTATGGCTACACCTTC
D: -; size: -; V: TRBV10-2; J: TRBJ1-5; CDR3: CASSELVTGDINQPQHF; DNA: TGCGCCAGCAGTGAGTTAGTAACGGGGGATATCAATCAGCCCCAGCATTTT
D: TRBD2; size: -; V: TRBV2; J: TRBJ2-1; CDR3: CASSVGGSGSYNEQFF; DNA: TGTGCCAGCAGTGTAGGCGGGAGCGGTTCCTACAATGAGCAGTTCTTC
D: TRBD1; size: once; V: TRBV2; J: TRBJ2-1; CDR3: CASSRLGTGEINEQFF; DNA: TGTGCCAGCAGCCGGCTCGGGACAGGGGAGATCAATGAGCAGTTCTTC
D: TRBD1; size: -; V: TRBV19; J: TRBJ1-1; CDR3: CASSIVGQAEAFF; DNA: TGTGCCAGTAGTATAGTCGGACAGGCAGAAGCTTTCTTT
D: TRBD2; size: -; V: TRBV7-9; J: TRBJ2-3; CDR3: CASSLAGGSTDTQYF; DNA: TGTGCCAGCAGCTTAGCGGGGGGGAGCACAGATACGCAGTATTTT
D: -; size: -; V: TRBV7-9; J: TRBJ1-1; CDR3: CASSLHSEALNTEAFF; DNA: TGTGCCAGCAGCTTACATTCCGAGGCGCTGAACACTGAAGCTTTCTTT
D: -; size: once; V: TRBV19; J: TRBJ2-2; CDR3: CASSIGGQLTGELFF; DNA: TGTGCCAGTAGTATAGGGGGGCAACTCACCGGGGAGCTGTTTTTT
D: -; size: -; V: TRBV9; J: TRBJ1-3; CDR3: CASSVERAGNTIYF; DNA: TGTGCCAGCAGCGTAGAAAGAGCTGGAAACACCATATATTTT
D: TRBD1; size: -; V: TRBV4-1; J: TRBJ2-7; CDR3: CASSQTGGTGAYAYEQYF; DNA: TGCGCCAGCAGCCAAACGGGGGGGACAGGGGCGTATGCCTACGAGCAGTACTTC
D: -; size: -; V: TRBV10-2; J: TRBJ1-1; CDR3: CASGYSGQNTEAFF; DNA: TGCGCCAGCGGATACTCTGGACAGAACACTGAAGCTTTCTTT
D: -; size: -; V: TRBV21-1; J: TRBJ1-1; CDR3: CASIAGPTEAFF; DNA: TGTGCCAGCATAGCAGGGCCCACTGAAGCTTTCTTT
D: -; size: -; V: TRBV4-1; J: TRBJ1-1; CDR3: CASSQDRVNTEAFF; DNA: TGCGCCAGCAGCCAAGATCGGGTTAACACTGAAGCTTTCTTT
D: -; size: -; V: TRBV19; J: TRBJ2-1; CDR3: CASSNGGNEQFF; DNA: TGTGCCAGTAGTAACGGGGGCAATGAGCAGTTCTTC
D: -; size: -; V: TRBV3-1/TRBV3-2; J: TRBJ2-2; CDR3: CASSHFGDTGELFF; DNA: TGTGCCAGCAGCCACTTCGGGGACACCGGGGAGCTGTTTTTT
D: TRBD1; size: -; V: TRBV6-4; J: TRBJ2-1; CDR3: CASSDSGTGDYNEQFF; DNA: TGTGCCAGCAGTGATTCCGGGACAGGGGACTACAATGAGCAGTTCTTC
D: TRBD1; size: -; V: TRBV19; J: TRBJ1-3; CDR3: CASEGASTNFDSGNTIYF; DNA: TGTGCCAGTGAGGGGGCCAGTACGAATTTTGACTCTGGAAACACCATATATTTT
D: -; size: -; V: TRBV2; J: TRBJ1-1; CDR3: CATPPVDRQEFTEAFF; DNA: TGTGCCACCCCCCCGGTAGATCGACAGGAATTCACTGAAGCTTTCTTT
D: TRBD1; size: -; V: TRBV30; J: TRBJ1-2; CDR3: CAWSGQGTDGYTF; DNA: TGTGCCTGGAGTGGACAGGGCACGGACGGCTACACCTTC
D: -; size: -; V: TRBV7-9; J: TRBJ1-3; CDR3: CASSLLVTREVTGNTIYF; DNA: TGTGCCAGCAGCTTACTCGTAACCAGGGAAGTGACTGGAAACACCATATATTTT
D: -; size: -; V: TRBV7-6; J: TRBJ2-3; CDR3: CASSLTFGVPDTQYF; DNA: TGTGCCAGCAGCTTAACGTTCGGGGTTCCAGATACGCAGTATTTT
D: TRBD1; size: once; V: TRBV7-2; J: TRBJ1-3; CDR3: CASSGTGWSTIYF; DNA: TGTGCCAGCAGCGGGACAGGGTGGAGCACCATATATTTT
D: TRBD1; size: -; V: TRBV5-6; J: TRBJ1-6; CDR3: CASSYPSGTGDSPLHF; DNA: TGTGCCAGCAGCTACCCGTCCGGGACAGGGGATTCACCCCTCCACTTT
D: TRBD2; size: -; V: TRBV4-1; J: TRBJ2-1; CDR3: CASSQAPSGIPSNEQFF; DNA: TGCGCCAGCAGCCAGGCCCCCAGCGGGATACCAAGCAATGAGCAGTTCTTC
D: -; size: -; V: TRBV5-4; J: TRBJ2-5; CDR3: CASSLNLQQGGETQYF; DNA: TGTGCCAGCAGCTTGAATTTACAACAGGGGGGGGAGACCCAGTACTTC
D: -; size: -; V: TRBV19; J: TRBJ1-3; CDR3: CASTIQAISGNTIYF; DNA: TGTGCCAGTACCATACAGGCTATCTCTGGAAACACCATATATTTT
D: TRBD1; size: -; V: TRBV5-1; J: TRBJ1-1; CDR3: CASSLGTGALNTEAFF; DNA: TGCGCCAGCAGCTTGGGGACAGGGGCCCTGAACACTGAAGCTTTCTTT
D: -; size: -; V: TRBV11-2; J: TRBJ2-7; CDR3: CASSRLGASYEQYF; DNA: TGTGCCAGCAGCCGCTTGGGCGCCTCGTACGAGCAGTACTTC
D: TRBD2; size: -; V: TRBV27; J: TRBJ2-2; CDR3: CASSPQRGLNTGELFF; DNA: TGTGCCAGCAGTCCTCAGCGGGGATTGAACACCGGGGAGCTGTTTTTT
D: -; size: -; V: TRBV2; J: TRBJ1-1; CDR3: CASKLSKAFF; DNA: TGTGCCAGCAAGTTGTCTAAAGCTTTCTTT
D: -; size: -; V: TRBV7-9; J: TRBJ1-1; CDR3: CASSSQVNTEAFF; DNA: TGTGCCAGCAGCTCTCAGGTGAACACTGAAGCTTTCTTT
D: TRBD2; size: -; V: TRBV9; J: TRBJ2-1; CDR3: CASSVVPSGANEQFF; DNA: TGTGCCAGCAGCGTAGTTCCTAGCGGGGCAAATGAGCAGTTCTTC
D: -; size: -; V: TRBV30; J: TRBJ1-6; CDR3: CAWMGRKDSPLHF; DNA: TGTGCCTGGATGGGCCGGAAGGATTCACCCCTCCACTTT
D: -; size: -; V: TRBV19; J: TRBJ1-2; CDR3: CASSIPTGYYSYGYTF; DNA: TGTGCCAGTAGTATTCCGACGGGGTACTATAGCTATGGCTACACCTTC
D: -; size: -; V: TRBV5-1; J: TRBJ2-5; CDR3: CASSSQETQYF; DNA: TGCGCCAGCTCCTCCCAAGAGACCCAGTACTTC
D: TRBD1; size: once; V: TRBV29-1; J: TRBJ1-1; CDR3: CSVLGGHTEAFF; DNA: TGCAGCGTCTTAGGGGGCCACACTGAAGCTTTCTTT
D: -; size: -; V: TRBV30; J: TRBJ1-5; CDR3: CAWSVRRDQPQHF; DNA: TGTGCCTGGAGTGTACGCAGGGATCAGCCCCAGCATTTT
D: -; size: -; V: TRBV21-1; J: TRBJ2-3; CDR3: CASSAIAAFLGLPGQGGTDTQYF; DNA: TGTGCCAGCAGCGCGATCGCGGCCTTCCTGGGTCTACCGGGACAGGGTGGCACAGATACGCAGTATTTT
D: TRBD1; size: -; V: TRBV2; J: TRBJ2-5; CDR3: CASSPDRVETQYF; DNA: TGTGCCAGCAGTCCGGACAGGGTGGAGACCCAGTACTTC
D: -; size: -; V: TRBV19; J: TRBJ1-1; CDR3: CASSIGRGPEAFF; DNA: TGTGCCAGTAGTATAGGGCGAGGGCCTGAAGCTTTCTTT
D: TRBD2; size: -; V: TRBV4-2; J: TRBJ2-1; CDR3: CASSQELGGGNNEQFF; DNA: TGTGCCAGCAGCCAAGAGCTGGGGGGGGGAAACAATGAGCAGTTCTTC
D: TRBD2; size: -; V: TRBV10-1; J: TRBJ2-3; CDR3: CASRLAGETDTQYF; DNA: TGCGCCAGCAGACTAGCGGGAGAAACAGATACGCAGTATTTT
D: -; size: -; V: TRBV5-4; J: TRBJ1-6; CDR3: CASSLSARDNSPLHF; DNA: TGTGCCAGCAGCTTGAGTGCCCGGGATAATTCACCCCTCCACTTT
D: TRBD1; size: -; V: TRBV3-1/TRBV3-2; J: TRBJ2-5; CDR3: CASSGTDHRTQYF; DNA: TGTGCCAGTTCCGGGACAGACCATCGGACCCAGTACTTC
D: -; size: once; V: TRBV5-8; J: TRBJ1-4; CDR3: CASSLGAGDVGKLFF; DNA: TGTGCCAGCAGCTTGGGGGCAGGGGATGTTGGAAAACTGTTTTTT
D: -; size: -; V: TRBV3-1/TRBV3-2; J: TRBJ2-5; CDR3: CASSQGVQETQYF; DNA: TGTGCCAGCAGCCAAGGCGTTCAAGAGACCCAGTACTTC
D: -; size: -; V: TRBV9; J: TRBJ2-3; CDR3: CASSAGSISDTQYF; DNA: TGTGCCAGCAGCGCGGGGTCTATCTCAGATACGCAGTATTTT
D: -; size: -; V: TRBV6-5; J: TRBJ1-2; CDR3: CASTPLGHLDYGYTF; DNA: TGTGCCAGCACCCCACTGGGACACTTAGACTATGGCTACACCTTC
D: TRBD1; size: -; V: TRBV2; J: TRBJ1-1; CDR3: CASSPRSGGAGAFF; DNA: TGTGCCAGCAGTCCCCGTTCAGGGGGCGCGGGGGCTTTCTTT
D: -; size: -; V: TRBV30; J: TRBJ2-1; CDR3: CAWRIMAGSSYNEQFF; DNA: TGTGCCTGGAGAATAATGGCGGGGAGCTCCTACAATGAGCAGTTCTTC
D: -; size: -; V: TRBV29-1; J: TRBJ2-1; CDR3: CSVDLSQGDEQFF; DNA: TGCAGCGTTGATCTATCACAGGGTGATGAGCAGTTCTTC
D: -; size: -; V: TRBV3-1/TRBV3-2; J: TRBJ1-5; CDR3: CASSQGVGGDQPQHF; DNA: TGTGCCAGCAGCCAAGGGGTAGGGGGAGATCAGCCCCAGCATTTT
D: -; size: -; V: TRBV5-1; J: TRBJ1-1; CDR3: CASTAGLNTEAFF; DNA: TGCGCCAGCACCGCGGGACTGAACACTGAAGCTTTCTTT
D: -; size: -; V: TRBV29-1; J: TRBJ1-3; CDR3: CSVDKGEDGNTIYF; DNA: TGCAGCGTTGATAAGGGGGAAGATGGAAACACCATATATTTT